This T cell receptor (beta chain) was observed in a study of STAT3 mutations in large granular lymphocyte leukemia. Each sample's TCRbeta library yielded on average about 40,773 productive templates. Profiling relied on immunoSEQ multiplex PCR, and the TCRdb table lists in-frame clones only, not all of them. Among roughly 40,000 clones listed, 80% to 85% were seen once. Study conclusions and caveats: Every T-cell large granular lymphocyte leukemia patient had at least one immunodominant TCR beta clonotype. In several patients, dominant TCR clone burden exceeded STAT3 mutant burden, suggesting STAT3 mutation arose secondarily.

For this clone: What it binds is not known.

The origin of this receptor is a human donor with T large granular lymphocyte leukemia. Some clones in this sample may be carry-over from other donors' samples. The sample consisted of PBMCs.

CDR3 bases: TGTGCCAGCAGTGTCTTTTCACCCCTCCACTTT. Protein sequence: CASSVFSPLHF. The chain joins TRBV6-1 to TRBJ1-6; D is unresolved. Germline lookup yields CDR1 MNHNS and CDR2 SASEGT. This CDR3 spans 11 amino acids. V shed 4 bases and J shed 9 bases, with 4 bases lying between them.